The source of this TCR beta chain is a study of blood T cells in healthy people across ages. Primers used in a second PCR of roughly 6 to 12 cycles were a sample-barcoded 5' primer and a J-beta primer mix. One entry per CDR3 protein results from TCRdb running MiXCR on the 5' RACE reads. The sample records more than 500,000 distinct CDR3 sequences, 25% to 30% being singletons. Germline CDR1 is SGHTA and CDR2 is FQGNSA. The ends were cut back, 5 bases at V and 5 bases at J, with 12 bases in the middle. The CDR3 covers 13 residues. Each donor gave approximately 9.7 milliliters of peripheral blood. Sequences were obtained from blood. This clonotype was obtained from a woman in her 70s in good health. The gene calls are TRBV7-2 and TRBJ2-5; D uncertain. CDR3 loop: CASSPYRSETQYF. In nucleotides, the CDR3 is TGTGCCAGCAGCCCCTATAGATCGGAGACCCAGTACTTC.